A selection of T cell receptor beta chains follows, all from one sample in a study of T-cell reconstitution after alpha-beta-depleted transplantation in children. TCRdb fed the PCR reads into MiXCR, producing one record per CDR3 protein. In the table there are 330,000 or so distinct CDR3 sequences, 9.5% to 13% of which are singletons. The material sequenced was PBMCs, taken before TCRalphabeta/CD19-depleted stem cell transplant. The source is a boy in the first two years of life with acute myeloid leukemia, due to receive a stem cell transplant. CDR3s include the opening cysteine and the closing phenylalanine or tryptophan.

TRBJ2-3,TRBV4-3,15,CASSLRQASTDTQYF
TRBJ2-3,TRBV20-1,14,CSARHRGLPDTQYF
TRBJ2-3,TRBV5-1,21,CASSFPTGLAGIPGSTDTQYF
TRBJ2-5,TRBV7-9,14,CASSLVRGEETQYF
TRBJ2-7,TRBV27,16,CASSLSSLALSYEQYF
TRBJ2-3,TRBV10-3,14,CAIRLAGDTDTQYF
TRBJ2-3,TRBV5-1,18,CASSSTSGTTLSTDTQYF
TRBJ2-2,TRBV9,16,CASSVAGRADTGELFF
TRBJ2-3,TRBV5-1,14,CASSSLSSTDTQYF
TRBJ2-5,TRBV4-1,15,CASSQVTSGQETQYF
TRBJ1-2,TRBV5-1,14,CASSSNIYDYGYTF
TRBJ2-1,TRBV20-1,12,CSAIPVGNEQFF
TRBJ2-1,TRBV19,14,CASSIVDSSNEQFF
TRBJ2-5,TRBV29-1,13,CSFRQGIRETQYF
TRBJ2-3,TRBV7-9,13,CASSLLGRDTQYF
TRBJ2-1,TRBV20-1,20,CSARDLLREPHQKNYNEQFF
TRBJ2-3,TRBV20-1,18,CSARDPTWGGGGTDTQYF
TRBJ2-2,TRBV7-9,12,CASTRGTGELFF
TRBJ1-1,TRBV6-5,14,CASRWDGVNTEAFF
TRBJ2-4,TRBV20-1,16,CSAAGTSGKLRNIQYF
TRBJ2-1,TRBV2,12,CASSGDYNEQFF
TRBJ1-3,TRBV4-3,16,CASSQLRTGAGNTIYF
TRBJ2-1,TRBV11-2,14,CASSFGVLYNEQFF
TRBJ2-7,TRBV7-9,16,CASSHPKDRGSYEQYF
TRBJ1-6,TRBV20-1,18,CSARVGDGRTYYNSPLHF
TRBJ2-3,TRBV7-2,13,CASSSRAADTQYF
TRBJ2-2,TRBV14,12,CASSPFIGELFF
TRBJ2-5,TRBV20-1,15,CSARDLRTFQETQYF
TRBJ2-2,TRBV7-9,17,CASSVYSGTVYGGELFF
TRBJ2-3,TRBV20-1,12,CSGGGGQTTQYF
TRBJ1-4,TRBV7-2,14,CASSLGTGYEKLFF
TRBJ2-3,TRBV6-1,13,CASSVRPTDTQYF
TRBJ2-3,TRBV12-3/TRBV12-4,16,CASSPLGGARTDTQYF
TRBJ2-7,TRBV5-1,15,CASSLEGSSLYEQYF
TRBJ2-3,TRBV12-3/TRBV12-4,14,CASSGAGEADTQYF
TRBJ2-7,TRBV5-1,14,CASSLEGKAYEQYF
TRBJ2-5,TRBV3-1,14,CASSQVERGETQYF
TRBJ1-1,TRBV9,14,CASSVVAANTEAFF
TRBJ2-1,TRBV20-1,16,CSATIPGQGNYNEQFF
TRBJ2-2,TRBV10-3,14,CAISQSPHDGELFF
TRBJ2-1,TRBV28,14,CASSFTLLEREQFF
TRBJ2-2,TRBV4-2,14,CASSQAGTAGELFF
TRBJ2-7,TRBV5-1,15,CASSLEGQGSYEQYF
TRBJ1-1,TRBV7-2,14,CASRWGLMNTEAFF
TRBJ1-1,TRBV7-9,12,CASSFKGFRAFF
TRBJ2-2,TRBV6-5,15,CASSYAGTVPGELFF
TRBJ1-1,TRBV7-2,13,CASSPRRGTEAFF
TRBJ2-7,TRBV2,14,CASSPGQGDYEQYF
TRBJ2-1,TRBV4-3,16,CASSQDQGLANNEQFF
TRBJ1-6,TRBV12-3/TRBV12-4,15,CASRTGRVYNSPLHF
TRBJ2-2,TRBV7-6,16,CASSLKAGGPTGELFF
TRBJ1-6,TRBV5-1,13,CASSSGIGSPLHF
TRBJ1-2,TRBV6-1,17,CASTLSLGGSANYGYTF
TRBJ1-3,TRBV28,14,CASSLGTGGNTIYF